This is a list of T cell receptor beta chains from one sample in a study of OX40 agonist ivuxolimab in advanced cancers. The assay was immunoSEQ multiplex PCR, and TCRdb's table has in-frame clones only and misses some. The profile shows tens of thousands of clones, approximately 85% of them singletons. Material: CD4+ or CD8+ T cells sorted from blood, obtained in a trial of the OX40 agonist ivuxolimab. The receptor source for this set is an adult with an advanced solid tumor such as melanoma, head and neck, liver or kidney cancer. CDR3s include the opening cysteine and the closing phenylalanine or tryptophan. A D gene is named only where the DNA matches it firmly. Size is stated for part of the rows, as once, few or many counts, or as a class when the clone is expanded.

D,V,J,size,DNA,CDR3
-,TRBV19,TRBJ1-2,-,TGTGCCAGTTATATTTCCGGCCTGAACTATGGCTACACCTTC,CASYISGLNYGYTF
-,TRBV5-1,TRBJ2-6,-,TGCGCCAGCAGCTTGACCGTCAGCTCTGGGGCCAACGTCCTGACTTTC,CASSLTVSSGANVLTF
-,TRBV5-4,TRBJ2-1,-,TGTGCCAGCAGCTCTAGCGAGGGGGTCGGCAATGAGCAGTTCTTC,CASSSSEGVGNEQFF
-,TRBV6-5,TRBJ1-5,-,TGTGCCAGCAGTTACGGTGGCAATCAGCCCCAGCATTTT,CASSYGGNQPQHF
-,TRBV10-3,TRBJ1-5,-,TGTGCCTCATCAGGGGAAGGAGGAGAGCAGCCCCAGCATTTT,CASSGEGGEQPQHF
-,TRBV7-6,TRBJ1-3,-,TGTGCCAGCAGCTTAGCGGGGGCAGGCTCTGGAAACACCATATATTTT,CASSLAGAGSGNTIYF
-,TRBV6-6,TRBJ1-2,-,TGTGCCAGCAGTCACCCGACTAACTATGGCTACACCTTC,CASSHPTNYGYTF
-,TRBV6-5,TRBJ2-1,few,TGTGCCAGCAGACCCGCCCAAGGGGGCAATGAGCAGTTCTTC,CASRPAQGGNEQFF
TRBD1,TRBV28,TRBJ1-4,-,TGTGCCAGCAGTGGCCGACAGGGACCGACTGAAAAACTGTTTTTT,CASSGRQGPTEKLFF
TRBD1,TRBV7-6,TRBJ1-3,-,TGTGCCAGCAGCCTGGACAGGGGGGCTGGAAACACCATATATTTT,CASSLDRGAGNTIYF
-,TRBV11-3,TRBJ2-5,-,TGTGCCAGCAGTTCGGGCCAACCGGGATCGCAAGAGACCCAGTACTTC,CASSSGQPGSQETQYF
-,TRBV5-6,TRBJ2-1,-,TGTGCCAGCAGCTTGGAGAACAATGAGCAGTTCTTC,CASSLENNEQFF
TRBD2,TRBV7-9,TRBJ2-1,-,TGTGTCAGCAGCTTGGGACTAGCGGACCTCAATGAGCAGTTCTTC,CVSSLGLADLNEQFF
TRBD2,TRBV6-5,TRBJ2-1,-,TGTGCCAGCAGTGGACTAGCGGGAGGTATGGATGAGCAGTTCTTC,CASSGLAGGMDEQFF
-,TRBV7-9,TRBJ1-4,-,TGTGCCAGCAGCGGCGGGGGGGAAAAACTGTTTTTT,CASSGGGEKLFF
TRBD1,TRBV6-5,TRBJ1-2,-,TGTGCCAGCAGTAAGGACAGGGATCACTATGGCTACACCTTC,CASSKDRDHYGYTF
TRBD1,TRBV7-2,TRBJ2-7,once,TGTGCCAGCAGCTTCACAGGGGGCGGCTACGAGCAGTACTTC,CASSFTGGGYEQYF
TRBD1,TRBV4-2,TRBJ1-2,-,TGTGCCAGCAGCCCGACAGGGTCGAACTATGGCTACACCTTC,CASSPTGSNYGYTF
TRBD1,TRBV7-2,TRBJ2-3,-,TGTGCCAGCAGCTTAGGATTCCAGGGGGCCGCAGATACGCAGTATTTT,CASSLGFQGAADTQYF
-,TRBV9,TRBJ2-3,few,TGTGCCAGCAGCGTATTGGAAGGGACGCAGTATTTT,CASSVLEGTQYF
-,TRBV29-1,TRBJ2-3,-,TGCAGCGTTGAAGGCGGATTCACAGATACGCAGTATTTT,CSVEGGFTDTQYF
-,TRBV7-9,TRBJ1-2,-,TGTGCCAGCATGCGGGCGGGAGAGTGGGTGTATGGCTACACCTTC,CASMRAGEWVYGYTF
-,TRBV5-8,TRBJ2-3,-,TGTGCCAGCAGCTTAGGACAGTCGGCAGATACGCAGTATTTT,CASSLGQSADTQYF
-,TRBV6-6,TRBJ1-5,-,TGTGCCAGCAGTTACCTTTCCGGGTTAGGCAATCAGCCCCAGCATTTT,CASSYLSGLGNQPQHF
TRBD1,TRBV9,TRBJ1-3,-,TGTGCCAGCAGTACCGGGACAGGGGGCGCTTCAGGAAACACCATATATTTT,CASSTGTGGASGNTIYF
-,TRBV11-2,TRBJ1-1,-,TGTGCCAGCAGCTTAGATGGGTCCGGGGGCACTGAAGCTTTCTTT,CASSLDGSGGTEAFF
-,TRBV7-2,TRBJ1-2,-,TGTGCCAGCAGCTTTCCTGGGGGGTGGCTCCAATTTAACTATGGCTACACCTTC,CASSFPGGWLQFNYGYTF
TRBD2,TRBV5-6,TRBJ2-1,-,TGTGCCAGCACCCTAGCGGGAGGTTGGAGCTCCTACAATGAGCAGTTCTTC,CASTLAGGWSSYNEQFF
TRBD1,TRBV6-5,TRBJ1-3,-,TGTGCCAGCAGTTGGGACAGGGGGCCCTCTGGAAACACCATATATTTT,CASSWDRGPSGNTIYF
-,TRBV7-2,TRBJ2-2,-,TGTGCCAGCAGCTTCTCCATTGAGACGAGCGGGGAGCTGTTTTTT,CASSFSIETSGELFF
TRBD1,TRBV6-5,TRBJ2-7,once,TGTGCCAGCACCGGGACAGCGAGCTCCTACGAGCAGTACTTC,CASTGTASSYEQYF
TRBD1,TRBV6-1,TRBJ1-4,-,TGTGCCAGCAGCGGACAGGGGGCCTTGGGTGAAAAACTGTTTTTT,CASSGQGALGEKLFF
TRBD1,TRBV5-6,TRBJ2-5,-,TGTGCCAGCAGCTTGTTTGGGACAGGGCGAGAGACCCAGTACTTC,CASSLFGTGRETQYF
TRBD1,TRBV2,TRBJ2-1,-,TGTGCCAGCAGTGGACAGGGGAGTAGGGAGCAGTTCTTC,CASSGQGSREQFF
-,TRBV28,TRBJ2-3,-,TGTGCCAGCAGTTATCCCCCTAGTTTGTCAGATACGCAGTATTTT,CASSYPPSLSDTQYF
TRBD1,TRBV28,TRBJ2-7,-,TGTGCCAGCAGTAAATTCGGCGGGACAGGCTCCTACGAGCAGTACTTC,CASSKFGGTGSYEQYF
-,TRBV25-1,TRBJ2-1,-,TGTGCCAGCAGTGATAGAACAGGGGAGCAGTTCTTC,CASSDRTGEQFF